The clone carrying this T cell receptor (beta chain) was recorded only once. In the source study's methods: Scientists estimated how many nucleated cells there were by amplifying reference gene primers. Data came from immunoSEQ multiplex PCR; TCRdb stores just in-frame clones and leaves some out. V, J and clone size were drawn from that table, and D and trimming were deduced from the DNA. Found here are a few hundred thousand clones, 70% to 90% of them singletons; the top ten hold roughly 0.87%. Patients in Seattle were enrolled during active infection, then followed longitudinally. The record originates from a study of blood T cell repertoires in COVID-19. Study information: Whether acute or convalescent, the COVID-19 samples came from the United States, Italy and Spain. The cDNA or gDNA used as material had been derived from T cells, B-cell-depleted T cells, or PBMCs.

This CDR3 region has 15 residues. The J segment lost 1 base and the V segment lost 1 base, leaving 1 base of the junction unmatched. In germline, CDR1 is MNHNS, CDR2 SASEGT. The source material was peripheral blood. The V gene is TRBV6-1, the J gene TRBJ2-1; the match to TRBD2 covers 7 bases. The receptor was derived from a man between 18 and 35 years old with COVID-19, enrolled during active disease. CDR3 nucleotides: TGTGCCAGCAGTGAAGAAGCGGGGTCCTACAATGAGCAGTTCTTC. Translated, it gives CASSEEAGSYNEQFF.